The 19 T cell receptor beta chains given below trace back to one sample, sequenced in a study of blood T cell repertoires in COVID-19. The protocol was immunoSEQ multiplex PCR, while the TCRdb copy is restricted to in-frame clones and leaves out a portion. This sample has hundreds of thousands of clones; around 87% occur once, and the top ten carry approximately 1%. The sample was PBMCs or T cells enriched from blood (not recorded which). Receptor source: a man younger than 35 who had recovered from COVID-19.

J is TRBJ2-7 and V is TRBV10-3; 8 nucleotides match TRBD1. Germline V gene lookup returns CDR1 ENHRY and CDR2 SYGVKD. The V gene end was trimmed by 4 bases and the J gene end by 2 bases; junction bases not matched to a gene: 4. CDR3 length: 14 residues. The CDR3 nucleotides are TGTGCCATCAGTGGAAGACAGGGGACCTACGAGCAGTACTTC. This translates into CAISGRQGTYEQYF.

The chain is built from TRBV6-2 or TRBV6-3 and TRBJ1-5, with 8 positions matching TRBD1. Germline lookup yields CDR1 MNHEY and CDR2 SVGEGT. With V trimmed by 2 bases and J by 2 bases, 2 bases remained unmatched. The CDR3 is made up of 15 amino acids. The CDR3 DNA is TGTGCCAGCAGTTACGTACAGGGGGGCAATCAGCCCCAGCATTTT. It yields the protein CASSYVQGGNQPQHF.

The genes are TRBV9 and TRBJ2-5; the match to TRBD1 covers 11 bases. This CDR3 has 16 residues. V lost 1 base and J lost 5; bases outside the gene matches: 7. Looked up from germline, CDR1 is SGDLS and CDR2 is YYNGEE. The CDR3 nucleotides are TGTGCCAGCAGCGTATCCGGACAGGGGGCGAGGGAGACCCAGTACTTC. Amino acid sequence: CASSVSGQGARETQYF.

This clone showed up just once. This rearrangement joins TRBV29-1 to TRBJ2-5; TRBD2 might be the D (6 bases). The CDR3 covers 15 residues. Trimming stripped 6 bases from V and 5 bases from J, with 22 bases between. The V gene's germline CDR1 is SQVTM and CDR2 ANQGSEA. As DNA, the CDR3 is TGCAGCGTCAAACTCCATGACGGCCGGGGGGAGACCCAGTACTTC. It translates to CSVKLHDGRGETQYF.

This rearrangement joins TRBV9 to TRBJ2-7, with TRBD1 identical over 9 bases. This CDR3 contains 14 residues. V lost 4 bases, J lost 6 bases, and 8 bases stayed unmatched. Per the germline V gene, CDR1 is SGDLS and CDR2 is YYNGEE. As DNA, the CDR3 is TGTGCCAGCAGCCGTAGGGACAGGGATATCGAGCAGTACTTC. Protein product: CASSRRDRDIEQYF.

The chain combines TRBV2 with TRBJ2-1; 8 bases agree with TRBD2. The germline V gene encodes CDR1 SNHLY and CDR2 FYNNEI. V lost 8 bases to trimming and J lost 4 bases; unmatched junction nucleotides: 7. This CDR3 region has 14 residues. CDR3 coding DNA: TGTGCCAGCCCTCGGGAGGGCAAATACAATGAGCAGTTCTTC. Translating it yields CASPREGKYNEQFF.

This clone has a single count. V usage is TRBV12-3 or TRBV12-4 and J usage is TRBJ2-7; D perhaps matches TRBD1 (5 bases). The CDR3 length is 12 residues. The germline V and J ends were trimmed by 5 bases and 4 bases, with 9 bases remaining between them. The CDR3 protein is CASSPQGYEQYF. DNA for the CDR3: TGTGCCAGCAGTCCTCAGGGTTACGAGCAGTACTTC.

The chain carries TRBV18 and TRBJ2-5; TRBD2 might be the D (6 bases). Trimming pared 4 bases from V and 4 bases from J, leaving 7 bases between. Germline CDR1 and CDR2: KGHSH and LQKENI. The CDR3 length is 12 residues. CDR3 sequence reads: CASSRGGETQYF. CDR3 DNA sequence: TGTGCCAGCTCACGGGGAGGAGAGACCCAGTACTTC. Supplemented by reference TRBV18 and TRBJ2-5, the full variable domain reads NAGVMQNPRHLVRRRGQEARLRCSPMKGHSHVYWYRQLPEEGLKFMVYLQKENIIDESGMPKERFSAEFPKEGPSILRIQQVVRGDSAAYFCASSRGGETQYFGPGTRLLVL.

The rearrangement links TRBV28 to TRBJ1-2; the D gene is possibly TRBD1 (5 bases). CDR3 length: 14 residues. Germline CDR1 MDHEN, CDR2 SYDVKM. Trimming shortened V by 2 bases and J by 7 bases, and 14 bases separated the two germline ends. The CDR3 DNA sequence: TGTGCCAGCAGTTTACAGCGGGACCAGGGTGGCTACACCTTC. Translating gives CASSLQRDQGGYTF.

The chain employs TRBV29-1 and TRBJ2-1, with TRBD2 identical over 9 bases. V lost 4 bases and J lost 9; bases outside the gene matches: 7. CDR1 is SQVTM and CDR2 is ANQGSEA in the germline V gene. CDR3 length equals 13 residues. The CDR3 nucleotides read TGCAGCGTTGCGGCTAGCGGGATTTCTGAGCAGTTCTTC. Amino acid sequence: CSVAASGISEQFF.

Here the CDR3 reads CASSGQANYEQYF. CDR3 DNA sequence: TGTGCCAGCAGCGGACAGGCTAACTACGAGCAGTACTTC. The chain couples TRBV6-5 to TRBJ2-7; 7 bases fit TRBD1. The CDR3 consists of 13 residues. V lost 6 bases and J lost 3; bases outside the gene matches: 5. The germline gives CDR1 MNHEY, CDR2 SVGAGI.

The chain has TRBV4-3 and TRBJ1-4; unclear D gene. Germline V lookup: CDR1 LGHNA, CDR2 YSLEER. Trimming stripped 0 bases from V and 3 bases from J, with 8 bases between. The CDR3 runs to 15 residues. CDR3 protein: CASSQDPTPNEKLFF. DNA of the CDR3: TGCGCCAGCAGCCAAGATCCGACACCTAATGAAAAACTGTTTTTT.

The genes are TRBV2 and TRBJ1-2; 7 nucleotides align to TRBD1. There are 14 residues in the CDR3. Germline CDR1 and CDR2: SNHLY and FYNNEI. The trim removed 10 bases at V and 1 base at J, leaving 9 bases unmatched. The DNA of the CDR3 is TGTGCCACCACCGGAGGGACAGTTAACTATGGCTACACCTTC. Protein product: CATTGGTVNYGYTF.

The gene calls are TRBV5-1 and TRBJ2-3; 7 nucleotides align to TRBD2. Germline V gene lookup returns CDR1 SGHRS and CDR2 YFSETQ. The CDR3 is 15 amino acids. Trimming cost V 4 bases and J 2 bases; bases outside gene matches: 7. The CDR3 coding sequence is TGCGCCAGCAGCCCGGGGGGTTTATACACAGATACGCAGTATTTT. Protein sequence: CASSPGGLYTDTQYF.

This clone has a single count. V is TRBV5-1 and J is TRBJ2-2, with TRBD1 identical over 7 bases. The germline CDR1 and CDR2 sequences are SGHRS and YFSETQ. CDR3 size: 18 residues. Trimming cost V 0 bases and J 0 bases; bases outside gene matches: 8. The CDR3 bases are TGCGCCAGCAGCTTGGAGGTCCTCGGGACAGCGAACACCGGGGAGCTGTTTTTT. It translates to CASSLEVLGTANTGELFF.

V gene TRBV9 combines with J gene TRBJ2-1; 10 bases match TRBD1. The CDR3 contains 15 residues. The germline CDR1 and CDR2 sequences are SGDLS and YYNGEE. J lost 2 bases, V lost 3 bases, and 2 bases had no gene match. The CDR3 loop is CASSAGQGTYNEQFF. DNA of the CDR3: TGTGCCAGCAGCGCGGGACAGGGGACCTACAATGAGCAGTTCTTC.

The chain combines TRBV5-4 with TRBJ1-3, with 8 bases aligning to TRBD1. V shed 3 bases, J shed 3 bases, and the junction held 8 bases outside the gene matches. The CDR3 is 16 residues long. Germline V gene data show CDR1 as SGHNT and CDR2 as YYREEE (reference sequence). CDR3 bases: TGTGCCAGCAGCTGGGGTGGACAGGGCGGTGGAAACACCATATATTTT. This sequence encodes CASSWGGQGGGNTIYF.

The J gene is TRBJ2-7, the V gene TRBV5-6, with 8 bases that match TRBD2. CDR1 and CDR2 (germline): SGHDT, YYEEEE. J gave up 0 bases and V 1 base, and 3 bases lay outside the gene matches. The CDR3 has 15 amino acids. The CDR3 DNA reads as TGTGCCAGCAGCTTGCTAGCGGGTAACTCCTACGAGCAGTACTTC. It is translated as CASSLLAGNSYEQYF.

This chain uses TRBV9 with TRBJ1-4; possible D gene TRBD1, 5 bases. Deletions cut 5 bases from V and 6 bases from J, with 11 bases between. CDR1 and CDR2 (germline): SGDLS, YYNGEE. The CDR3 has 13 residues. This CDR3 reads CASSQTGDEKLFF. The CDR3 nucleotides read TGTGCCAGCAGTCAAACGGGGGATGAAAAACTGTTTTTT.